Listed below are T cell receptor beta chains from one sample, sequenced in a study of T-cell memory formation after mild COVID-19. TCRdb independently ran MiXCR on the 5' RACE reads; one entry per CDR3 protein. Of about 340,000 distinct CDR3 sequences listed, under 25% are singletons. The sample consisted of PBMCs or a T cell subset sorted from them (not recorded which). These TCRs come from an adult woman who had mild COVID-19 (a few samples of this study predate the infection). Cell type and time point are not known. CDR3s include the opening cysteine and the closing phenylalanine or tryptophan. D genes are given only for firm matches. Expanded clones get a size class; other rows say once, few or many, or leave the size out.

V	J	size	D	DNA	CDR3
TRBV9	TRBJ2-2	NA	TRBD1	TGTGCCGAGGGGGCACGGGGCGGGGAGCTGTTTTTT	CAEGARGGELFF
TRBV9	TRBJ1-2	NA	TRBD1	TGTGCCAGCAGCGTAGAGTCACAGGGGAGGGATGGCTACACCTTC	CASSVESQGRDGYTF
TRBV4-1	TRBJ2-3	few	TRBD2	TGCGCCAGCAGCCCGATAGCGGGGGGGCTGGTAGATACGCAGTATTTT	CASSPIAGGLVDTQYF
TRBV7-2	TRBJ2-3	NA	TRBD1	TGTGCCAGCAGCAGTACAGGGGGCGTTGGAGATACGCAGTATTTT	CASSSTGGVGDTQYF
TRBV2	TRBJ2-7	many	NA	TGTGCCAGCAGTGAACGAAATTACGAGCAGTACTTC	CASSERNYEQYF
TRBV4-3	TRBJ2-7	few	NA	TGCGCCAGCAGCGAAATCCGGGACGGATCCTACGAGCAGTACTTC	CASSEIRDGSYEQYF
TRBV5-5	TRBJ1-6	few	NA	TGTGCCAGCAAGCTGGGGGGTGATAATTCACCCCTCCACTTT	CASKLGGDNSPLHF
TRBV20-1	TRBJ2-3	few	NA	TGCAGTGCTAGTTTAGCGGCACCTAGCACAGATACGCAGTATTTT	CSASLAAPSTDTQYF
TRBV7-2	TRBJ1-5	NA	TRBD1	TGTGCCAGCAGGCAGACAGGGAATAGCAATCAGCCCCAGCATTTT	CASRQTGNSNQPQHF
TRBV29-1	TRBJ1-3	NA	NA	TGCAGCGTTGAAATGCCGACAACCGCCGACCATACTGGAAACACCATATATTTT	CSVEMPTTADHTGNTIYF
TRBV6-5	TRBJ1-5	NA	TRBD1	TGTGCCAGCAGTAGGACAGGGACCAATCAGCCCCAGCATTTT	CASSRTGTNQPQHF
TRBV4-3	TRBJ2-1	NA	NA	TGCGCCAGCAGCCAAGAAACAATGGGGGGGGCTTACAATGAGCAGTTCTTC	CASSQETMGGAYNEQFF
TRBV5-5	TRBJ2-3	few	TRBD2	TGTGCCAGCAGCTCGGGACTAGCGGGAAGCTCAGATACGCAGTATTTT	CASSSGLAGSSDTQYF
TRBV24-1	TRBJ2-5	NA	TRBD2	TGTGCCACCAGTCCGGGGGTAAGCGGGAGGCCGGGCGAGGAGACCCAGTACTTC	CATSPGVSGRPGEETQYF
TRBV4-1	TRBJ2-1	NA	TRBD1	TGCGCCAGCAGCCAGAGGCGGGACAGGCCTGGAAATGAGCAGTTCTTC	CASSQRRDRPGNEQFF
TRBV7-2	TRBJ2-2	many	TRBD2	TGTGCCAGCAGCCCTGGACTAGCGGGAAACACCGGGGAGCTGTTTTTT	CASSPGLAGNTGELFF
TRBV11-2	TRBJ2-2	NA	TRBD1	TGTGCCAGCACCCTATCCGGGACAGGGGCCGGGGAGCTGTTTTTT	CASTLSGTGAGELFF
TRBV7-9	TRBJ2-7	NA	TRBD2	TGTGCCAGCAGCCCTAGCCGGGGCGGGAGCGCGTACGAGCAGTACTTC	CASSPSRGGSAYEQYF
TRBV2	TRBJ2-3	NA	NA	TGTGCCAGCAGTAGAACGGGGGTTCTCACAGATACGCAGTATTTT	CASSRTGVLTDTQYF
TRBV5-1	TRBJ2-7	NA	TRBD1	TGCGCCAGCAGCATCCGGGACAGGGGGAACGAGCAGTACTTC	CASSIRDRGNEQYF
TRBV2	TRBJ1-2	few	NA	TGTGCCAGCTACAGCCTCTATGGCTACACCTTC	CASYSLYGYTF
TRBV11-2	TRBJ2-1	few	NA	TGTGCCAGCAGCTTAGGGCGGGGAATCGGGGGCCGTTATACTGAGCAGTTCTTC	CASSLGRGIGGRYTEQFF
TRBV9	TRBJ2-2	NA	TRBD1	TGTGCCAGCCGAGGGGGCGACACCGGGGAGCTGTTTTTT	CASRGGDTGELFF
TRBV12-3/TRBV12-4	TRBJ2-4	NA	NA	TGTGCCAGCAGTCCTCGGACTGGAACATTAGCCAAAAACATTCAGTACTTC	CASSPRTGTLAKNIQYF
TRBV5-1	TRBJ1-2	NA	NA	TGCGCCAGCAGCTTGGAAGCCGGGACACCGGGCTATGGCTACACCTTC	CASSLEAGTPGYGYTF
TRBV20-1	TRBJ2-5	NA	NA	TGCAGTGCTAGAACGTACTGGCAGGATGACACGGAGACCCAGTACTTC	CSARTYWQDDTETQYF
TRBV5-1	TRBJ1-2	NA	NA	TGCGCCAGCAGCTTGACAGGACACTATGGCTACACCTTC	CASSLTGHYGYTF
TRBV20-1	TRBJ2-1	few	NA	TGCAGTGCCCGGGACTTCCTAGGGAGCTCCTACAATGAGCAGTTCTTC	CSARDFLGSSYNEQFF
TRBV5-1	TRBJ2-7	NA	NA	TGCGCCAGCAGGTCCGACTGGAACTCCTACGAGCAGTACTTC	CASRSDWNSYEQYF
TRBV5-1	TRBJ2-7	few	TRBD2	TGCGCCAGCAGCCTCCCCCCGGGACTAGCGGGAGGCATCGCCCACGAGCAGTACTTC	CASSLPPGLAGGIAHEQYF
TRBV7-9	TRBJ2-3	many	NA	TGTGCCAGCAGTCCCCAGGGCAGGACAGATACGCAGTATTTT	CASSPQGRTDTQYF
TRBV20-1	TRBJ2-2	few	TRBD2	TGCAGTGCCAAAGCGGGAGGGACGCACACCGGGGAGCTGTTTTTT	CSAKAGGTHTGELFF
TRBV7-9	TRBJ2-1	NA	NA	TGTGCCAGCAGCTCTAACCGAGTGCAGGGGTGGGTGGACAATGAGCAGTTCTTC	CASSSNRVQGWVDNEQFF
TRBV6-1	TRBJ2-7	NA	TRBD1	TGTGCCAGCATGGGACAGGGGTTTTACGAGCAGTACTTC	CASMGQGFYEQYF
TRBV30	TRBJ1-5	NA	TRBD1	TGTGCCTGGGGGACAGGGGCGCCCAATCAGCCCCAGCATTTT	CAWGTGAPNQPQHF
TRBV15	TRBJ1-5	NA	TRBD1	TGTGCCACCACGGACAGGAGCAATCAGCCCCAGCATTTT	CATTDRSNQPQHF
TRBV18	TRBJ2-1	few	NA	TGTGCCAGCTCACCACCGTACTGGGCTGAGCAGTTCTTC	CASSPPYWAEQFF
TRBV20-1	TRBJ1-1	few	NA	TGCAGTGCTAGAGGGCGGGGACCTGAAGCTTTCTTT	CSARGRGPEAFF
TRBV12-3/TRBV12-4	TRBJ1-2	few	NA	TGTGCCAGCAGTTTCCAGGGTATCTATGGCTACACCTTC	CASSFQGIYGYTF
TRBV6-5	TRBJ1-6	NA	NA	TGTGCCAGCAGTTACGTCCGGACAGATTCACCCCTCCACTTT	CASSYVRTDSPLHF
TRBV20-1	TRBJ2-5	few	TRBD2	TGCAGTGCTAGACCGGGACTAGCGGGAGGGCCTAGGGAGACCCAGTACTTC	CSARPGLAGGPRETQYF
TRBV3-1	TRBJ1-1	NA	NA	TGTGCCAGCAGCCATGGGACTTCAAACACTGAAGCTTTCTTT	CASSHGTSNTEAFF
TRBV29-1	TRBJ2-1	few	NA	TGCAGCGTTGAAGAGTCCGGCCCCGAGCAGTTCTTC	CSVEESGPEQFF